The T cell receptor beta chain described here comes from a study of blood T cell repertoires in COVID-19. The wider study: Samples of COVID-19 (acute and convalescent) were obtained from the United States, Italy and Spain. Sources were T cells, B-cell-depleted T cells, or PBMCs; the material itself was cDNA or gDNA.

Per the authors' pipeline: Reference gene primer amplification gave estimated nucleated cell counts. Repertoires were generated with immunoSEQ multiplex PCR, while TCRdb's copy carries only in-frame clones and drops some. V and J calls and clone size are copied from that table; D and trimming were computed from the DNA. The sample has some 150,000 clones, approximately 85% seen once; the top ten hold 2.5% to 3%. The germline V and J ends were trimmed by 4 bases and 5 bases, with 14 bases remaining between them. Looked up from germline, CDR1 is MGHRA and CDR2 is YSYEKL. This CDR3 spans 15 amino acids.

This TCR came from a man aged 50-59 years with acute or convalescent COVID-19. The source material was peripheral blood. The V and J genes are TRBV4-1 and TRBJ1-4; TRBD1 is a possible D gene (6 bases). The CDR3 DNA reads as TGCGCCAGCAGCCCCGGACAGAGGGAGAATGAAAAACTGTTTTTT. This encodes CASSPGQRENEKLFF.